These 22 T cell receptor beta chains share one sample of origin, sequenced in a study of beta chain features in type 1 diabetes. The isolated RNA, all of it, was reverse transcribed, so expressed TCRB transcripts were what got sequenced. Only in-frame clones appear in the TCRdb table, and some are missing; sequencing was by immunoSEQ multiplex PCR. The sample lists under 250,000 clones, around 14% seen once, with approximately 0.02% in the top ten. Their recognized antigens are unknown. The study, taken as a whole, reports: Significant though moderate, a shortening of TCRB CDR3s appeared in all four CD4+ subsets of Type 1 diabetes patients.

Sample: naive CD4+ T cells from blood. The receptors come from a man aged 25-45 years with type 1 diabetes.

This clone has more than one count but fewer than ten. This chain uses TRBV4-2 with TRBJ1-3, with TRBD1 matching 7 bases. Germline V gene data show CDR1 as LGHNA and CDR2 as YNFKEQ. The CDR3 is 18 amino acids. V was pared by 4 bases and J by 0 bases, with 12 bases of the junction left unmatched. CDR3 amino acids: CASSPRTGQGDSGNTIYF. The CDR3 DNA follows: TGTGCCAGCAGCCCCCGGACAGGCCAGGGGGACTCTGGAAACACCATATATTTT.

The rearrangement links TRBV5-4 to TRBJ1-2; 7 nucleotides line up with TRBD1. V shed 5 bases and J 8 bases; nucleotides not matched to a gene: 15. CDR1 is SGHNT, CDR2 YYREEE, per germline (reference sequence). The CDR3 has 15 amino acids. The CDR3 is CASSLTGQIPGGYTF. The CDR3, as DNA: TGTGCCAGCAGTTTGACAGGGCAGATACCGGGGGGCTACACCTTC.

The chain has TRBV18 and TRBJ2-7; D is uncertain. The CDR3 loop spans 16 amino acids. Germline loops: CDR1 KGHSH, CDR2 LQKENI. Deletions cut 3 bases from V and 7 bases from J, with 22 bases between. The CDR3 nucleotides are TGTGCCAGCTCACCCTTCGAAGACAAGGTGGCGATGGAGCAGTACTTC. The encoded protein is CASSPFEDKVAMEQYF.

V usage is TRBV10-3 and J usage is TRBJ1-1, with TRBD1 identical over 8 bases. Trimming removed 6 bases from V and 4 bases from J; junction bases left unmatched: 7. The CDR3 covers 14 residues. CDR1 and CDR2 (germline): ENHRY, SYGVKD. CDR3: CAIRLTGEGTEAFF. In DNA form, the CDR3 reads TGTGCCATCAGATTGACAGGGGAAGGCACTGAAGCTTTCTTT.

V is TRBV18 and J is TRBJ2-1; the D is unclear. Germline CDR1 and CDR2: KGHSH and LQKENI. This CDR3 region has 12 residues. V was pared by 3 bases and J by 6 bases, with 6 bases between. CDR3 sequence (DNA): TGTGCCAGCTCACCCGATAGCAATGAGCAGTTCTTC. Amino acid sequence: CASSPDSNEQFF.

This sequence joins TRBV6-5 and TRBJ1-2; a possible D gene is TRBD1 (6 bases). Germline V gene sequence: CDR1 MNHEY, CDR2 SVGAGI. Trimming cost V 6 bases and J 4 bases, with 15 bases left between them. The CDR3 length is 14 residues. The chain's CDR3 is CASSQPSTGYGYTF. Written as DNA, the CDR3 is TGTGCCAGCAGCCAGCCGTCGACAGGCTATGGCTACACCTTC.

The V gene is TRBV7-2, the J gene TRBJ2-5; possible D gene TRBD1, 6 bases. The CDR3 totals 14 residues. Germline V gene data show CDR1 as SGHTA and CDR2 as FQGNSA. Trimming stripped 1 base from V and 5 bases from J, with 11 bases between. The CDR3 DNA reads as TGTGCCAGCAGCTTAGGGACAGTTCCCGAGACCCAGTACTTC. It encodes CASSLGTVPETQYF.

The J gene is TRBJ2-7, the V gene TRBV7-8, with 15 bases fitting TRBD2. Germline V gives CDR1 SGHVS, CDR2 FQNEAQ. CDR3 length: 17 amino acids. V lost 0 bases and J lost 4; bases outside the gene matches: 4. The CDR3 here is CASSLAWTSGGAYEQYF. The CDR3 region has the DNA TGTGCCAGCAGCTTAGCGTGGACTAGCGGGGGGGCTTACGAGCAGTACTTC.

This chain joins TRBV19 and TRBJ2-5, with a tentative D call TRBD2 (5 bases). Germline V gene sequence: CDR1 LNHDA, CDR2 SQIVND (reference sequence). The CDR3 is 13 amino acids. V shed 3 bases and J shed 7 bases, with 12 bases lying between them. The CDR3 protein is CASSIRSEGTQYF. The CDR3, as DNA: TGTGCCAGTAGTATCCGCTCAGAGGGGACCCAGTACTTC.

The V call is TRBV4-1, the J call TRBJ1-5; D remains ambiguous. Trimming stripped 0 bases from V and 1 base from J, with 7 bases between. The CDR3 has 15 amino acids. From germline, CDR1 is MGHRA and CDR2 YSYEKL. CDR3 region: CASSQDGSSNQPQHF. The CDR3 DNA sequence: TGCGCCAGCAGCCAAGATGGGAGCAGCAATCAGCCCCAGCATTTT.

This clone turned up a few times. The chain recombines TRBV15 with TRBJ2-3; D unclear. This CDR3 contains 13 residues. Germline V gene lookup returns CDR1 LNHNV and CDR2 YYDKDF (reference sequence). Deletions cut 3 bases from V and 0 bases from J, with 4 bases between. The CDR3 loop is CATSRSSTDTQYF. The DNA for the CDR3 is TGTGCCACCAGCAGGTCTAGCACAGATACGCAGTATTTT.

The V gene is TRBV2, the J gene TRBJ1-3; D gene ambiguous. Per germline, CDR1 SNHLY and CDR2 FYNNEI. Trimming cost V 1 base and J 0 bases, with 4 bases left between them. The CDR3 has 14 residues. The CDR3 bases are TGTGCCAGCAGTGAAGGGGCCTCTGGAAACACCATATATTTT. As protein: CASSEGASGNTIYF.

This clone was picked up a small number of times. This chain uses TRBV2 with TRBJ2-7, with a tentative D call TRBD1 (5 bases). Germline CDR1 is SNHLY and CDR2 is FYNNEI. CDR3 size: 12 residues. V lost 5 bases to trimming and J lost 6 bases, with 11 bases between them. CDR3 coding DNA: TGTGCCAGCAGTCTACTGGGGCCCGAGCAGTACTTC. This codes for CASSLLGPEQYF.

The chain's CDR3 is CAWSDGRREQYF. In DNA form, the CDR3 reads TGTGCCTGGAGTGATGGCCGCCGCGAGCAGTACTTC. This chain uses TRBV30 with TRBJ2-7; unclear D gene. The CDR3 loop spans 12 amino acids. Trimming left V 1 base short and J 6 bases short, with 10 bases between. Germline assignment: CDR1 GTSNPN and CDR2 SVGIG (reference sequence). Full variable domain (remainder filled in from reference TRBV30 and TRBJ2-7): SQTIHQWPATLVQPVGSPLSLECTVEGTSNPNLYWYRQAAGRGLQLLFYSVGIGQISSEVPQNLSASRPQDRQFILSSKKLLLSDSGFYLCAWSDGRREQYFGPGTRLTVT.

This clone showed up just a few times. This chain joins TRBV6-5 and TRBJ1-1; no firm D call. The CDR3 sequence is 13 residues long. Germline-derived CDR1 and CDR2 are MNHEY and SVGAGI. V lost 0 bases, J lost 4 bases, and 6 bases lay in between. The CDR3 loop reads CASSYSRSTEAFF. The CDR3 DNA follows: TGTGCCAGCAGTTACTCGAGGTCCACTGAAGCTTTCTTT.

The chain links TRBV30 to TRBJ1-5; no reliable D call. Looked up from germline, CDR1 is GTSNPN and CDR2 is SVGIG (reference sequence). The CDR3 extends over 14 amino acids. Trimming removed 0 bases from V and 3 bases from J, with 9 bases in between. The CDR3 DNA is TGTGCCTGGAGTGTATCAGGAATCAATCAGCCCCAGCATTTT. It codes for CAWSVSGINQPQHF. Full variable domain (rest looked up from reference TRBV30 and TRBJ1-5): SQTIHQWPATLVQPVGSPLSLECTVEGTSNPNLYWYRQAAGRGLQLLFYSVGIGQISSEVPQNLSASRPQDRQFILSSKKLLLSDSGFYLCAWSVSGINQPQHFGDGTRLSIL.

This clone was picked up a small number of times. The chain is built from TRBV29-1 and TRBJ1-4; 10 bases agree with TRBD1. The CDR3 sequence is 15 residues long. Germline CDR1 is SQVTM and CDR2 is ANQGSEA. The ends lost 5 bases at V and 8 bases at J; junction bases unmatched: 11. In DNA, the CDR3 is TGCAGCGTTCATCACCCGGGACAGGGGAACGAAAAACTGTTTTTT. It codes for CSVHHPGQGNEKLFF. Drawing the rest from reference TRBV29-1 and TRBJ1-4, the complete variable domain is SAVISQKPSRDICQRGTSLTIQCQVDSQVTMMFWYRQQPGQSLTLIATANQGSEATYESGFVIDKFPISRPNLTFSTLTVSNMSPEDSSIYLCSVHHPGQGNEKLFFGSGTQLSVL.

This clone occurred a few times. The rearrangement joins TRBV4-1 to TRBJ2-4; D is undetermined. CDR3 length equals 13 residues. With 1 base removed from V and 8 bases from J, the gap between germline ends came to 9 bases. From germline, CDR1 is MGHRA and CDR2 YSYEKL. In DNA, the CDR3 is TGCGCCAGCAGCCAAGCTATAGAGGACATTCAGTACTTC. Protein product: CASSQAIEDIQYF.

The chain joins TRBV5-6 to TRBJ2-1, with D tentatively TRBD2 (6 bases). This CDR3 has 16 amino acids. V lost 2 bases, J lost 4 bases, and 16 bases lay in between. The germline V gene has CDR1 SGHDT and CDR2 YYEEEE. The CDR3 sequence is CASSFDGGNPYNEQFF. In nucleotides, the CDR3 is TGTGCCAGCAGCTTCGATGGGGGGAACCCGTACAATGAGCAGTTCTTC.

Details on this clone: The sample holds other DNA sequences that translate to the same CDR3. The chain links TRBV6-6 to TRBJ2-3; D remains ambiguous. CDR3 length: 12 amino acids. V lost 4 bases, J lost 0 bases, and 2 bases lay in between. CDR1 and CDR2 from the germline V gene are MNHNY and SVGAGI (reference sequence). The DNA of the CDR3 is TGTGCCAGCAGTTCTAGCACAGATACGCAGTATTTT. This encodes CASSSSTDTQYF.

The CDR3 region is CAWATDTQYF. The DNA of the CDR3 is TGTGCCTGGGCGACAGATACGCAGTATTTT. This chain uses TRBV30 with TRBJ2-3, with D unclear. CDR1 is GTSNPN and CDR2 is SVGIG in the germline V gene (reference sequence). With 5 bases removed from V and 3 bases from J, the gap between germline ends came to 3 bases. The CDR3 extends over 10 amino acids. The full variable domain, rest sourced from reference TRBV30 and TRBJ2-3, is SQTIHQWPATLVQPVGSPLSLECTVEGTSNPNLYWYRQAAGRGLQLLFYSVGIGQISSEVPQNLSASRPQDRQFILSSKKLLLSDSGFYLCAWATDTQYFGPGTRLTVL.

Only a few counts were recorded for this clone. This chain uses TRBV5-1 with TRBJ1-5; no clear D gene. Trimming took off 0 bases at V and 1 base at J, with 8 bases between the two ends. The CDR3 spans 15 residues. Germline values: CDR1 SGHRS, CDR2 YFSETQ. As DNA, the CDR3 is TGCGCCAGCAGCTTGGCCGGTAGCAGCAATCAGCCCCAGCATTTT. As protein: CASSLAGSSNQPQHF.